Below, 19 T cell receptor beta chains from the same sample are listed, as sequenced in a study of blood T cell repertoires in COVID-19. The table came from immunoSEQ multiplex PCR; TCRdb's copy has only in-frame clones and leaves some out. Altogether 310,000 or so clones are present, roughly 86% being singletons, with the ten largest covering about 9.8%. The sample comprised PBMCs or T cells enriched from blood (not recorded which). These receptors originate from a woman between 18 and 29 years old who had recovered from COVID-19.

The V call is TRBV2, the J call TRBJ2-3; 9 nucleotides line up with TRBD2. CDR1 and CDR2 (germline): SNHLY, FYNNEI. After removal of 6 bases from V and 0 bases from J, the junction contained 10 bases not matched to a gene. The CDR3 is made up of 17 amino acids. CDR3 DNA: TGTGCCAGCAGGAATAGCGGGAGAGCAACTAGCACAGATACGCAGTATTTT. It encodes CASRNSGRATSTDTQYF.

This clone was picked up one time. This chain links TRBV7-2 with TRBJ1-5, with TRBD1 identical over 7 bases. V gave up 4 bases and J gave up 3 bases; unmatched junction bases: 3. Looked up from germline, CDR1 is SGHTA and CDR2 is FQGNSA. The CDR3 totals 14 residues. DNA for the CDR3: TGTGCCAGCAGCTGGGGACAGCCCAATCAGCCCCAGCATTTT. Translating it yields CASSWGQPNQPQHF.

The genes are TRBV19 and TRBJ1-6, with a possible D match to TRBD1 (6 bases). This CDR3 comprises 13 residues. Per germline, CDR1 LNHDA and CDR2 SQIVND (reference sequence). V lost 8 bases and J lost 7, with 12 bases in between. In nucleotides, the CDR3 is TGTGCCAGTCGGGACAATTCGAATTCACCCCTCCACTTT. It specifies CASRDNSNSPLHF.

The V and J genes are TRBV27 and TRBJ2-3; 8 bases are shared with TRBD2. Trimming removed 11 bases from V and 2 bases from J; junction bases left unmatched: 18. The CDR3 has 17 amino acids. Germline CDR1 and CDR2: MNHEY and SMNVEV (reference sequence). CDR3 nucleotide sequence: TGTGCCCTCCCCTCCCGGGGCCTAGCGGGCAACACAGATACGCAGTATTTT. It specifies CALPSRGLAGNTDTQYF.

With regard to this clone: Distinct nucleotide sequences in the sample also encode this CDR3. J is TRBJ2-7 and V is TRBV7-2, with 10 bases aligning to TRBD1. V shed 4 bases, J shed 5 bases, and the junction held 2 bases outside the gene matches. CDR3 length: 13 amino acids. The germline CDR1 and CDR2 sequences are SGHTA and FQGNSA. Here the CDR3 reads CASSSDRGHEQYF. The CDR3 DNA is TGTGCCAGCAGCTCTGACAGGGGGCACGAGCAGTACTTC. Together with reference TRBV7-2 and TRBJ2-7, the CDR3 gives the full variable domain: GAGVSQSPSNKVTEKGKDVELRCDPISGHTALYWYRQSLGQGLEFLIYFQGNSAPDKSGLPSDRFSAERTGGSVSTLTIQRTQQEDSAVYLCASSSDRGHEQYFGPGTRLTVT.

This clone has just one count. The CDR3 DNA follows: TGTGCCAGCAGCCCGGACAGCACCAATGAAAAACTGTTTTTT. It specifies CASSPDSTNEKLFF. The chain couples TRBV14 to TRBJ1-4; tentative D call: TRBD1 (6 bases). The CDR3 contains 14 residues. Germline V lookup: CDR1 SGHDN, CDR2 FVKESK. Trimming removed 4 bases from V and 5 bases from J, with 11 bases in between.

V is TRBV23-1 and J is TRBJ1-5; 9 bases match TRBD1. TRBV23-1 is annotated as an ORF whose role is uncertain. The CDR3 length is 19 residues. After removal of 3 bases from V and 7 bases from J, the junction contained 19 bases not matched to a gene. CDR3 sequence: CASSHLVFGDRDLWQPQHF. CDR3 DNA: TGCGCCAGCAGTCATCTAGTTTTTGGGGACAGGGATCTTTGGCAGCCCCAGCATTTT.

This chain joins TRBV18 and TRBJ2-6; D might be TRBD1 (6 bases). The CDR3 is made up of 17 amino acids. Trimming removed 2 bases from V and 2 bases from J, with 13 bases in between. Germline loops: CDR1 KGHSH, CDR2 LQKENI. The CDR3 reads CASSPIQGIAGANVLTF. CDR3 in DNA: TGTGCCAGCTCACCAATACAGGGAATTGCTGGGGCCAACGTCCTGACTTTC.

The gene calls are TRBV5-6 and TRBJ1-1; tentative D call: TRBD1 (5 bases). The CDR3 extends over 17 amino acids. The ends were cut back, 4 bases at V and 3 bases at J, with 22 bases in the middle. In germline, CDR1 is SGHDT, CDR2 YYEEEE. This CDR3 is CASSPYFPLRRDTEAFF. CDR3 nucleotides: TGTGCCAGCAGCCCATATTTTCCCTTACGCAGGGACACTGAAGCTTTCTTT.

This chain joins TRBV10-3 and TRBJ1-2; TRBD1 agrees at 8 bases. V lost 0 bases to trimming and J lost 4 bases; unmatched junction nucleotides: 4. Germline CDR1 reads ENHRY; CDR2 reads SYGVKD. The CDR3 is 15 amino acids. The CDR3 region is CAISESRGTGYGYTF. DNA for the CDR3: TGTGCCATCAGTGAGTCGAGGGGGACAGGCTATGGCTACACCTTC.

The chain is built from TRBV4-3 and TRBJ2-3; TRBD2 aligns across 8 bases. Germline assignment: CDR1 LGHNA and CDR2 YSLEER. This CDR3 has 17 residues. The J segment lost 3 bases and the V segment lost 0 bases, leaving 8 bases of the junction unmatched. As DNA, the CDR3 is TGCGCCAGCAGCCAAGATCCGGGGACTAGACAAACAGATACGCAGTATTTT. This translates into CASSQDPGTRQTDTQYF.

In the case of this clone: Other DNA sequences of this sample code for an identical CDR3. The chain has TRBV18 and TRBJ1-3, with 9 bases identical to TRBD1. Losses at the gene ends were 3 bases for V and 0 bases for J; bases not matched to a gene: 0. In germline, CDR1 is KGHSH, CDR2 LQKENI. The CDR3 sequence is 15 residues long. The CDR3 DNA reads as TGTGCCAGCTCACCGGGACAGGGCTCTGGAAACACCATATATTTT. It codes for CASSPGQGSGNTIYF.

The chain employs TRBV7-8 and TRBJ1-1; no clear D gene. The germline V gene encodes CDR1 SGHVS and CDR2 FQNEAQ. V shed 8 bases and J shed 1 base, with 29 bases lying between them. The CDR3 has 19 amino acids. The CDR3 bases are TGTGCCAGCGCCCTTAGACCGGGAAACAACAATTCCCCGAACACTGAAGCTTTCTTT. Translated: CASALRPGNNNSPNTEAFF.

The chain links TRBV6-2 or TRBV6-3 to TRBJ1-6; TRBD1 aligns across 7 bases. With 5 bases clipped from V and 7 bases from J, the junction kept 14 bases outside the gene matches. Germline V gene lookup returns CDR1 MNHEY and CDR2 SVGEGT. There are 17 residues in the CDR3. DNA of the CDR3: TGTGCCAGCAGTGTCCGACAGGGTGAAGCTGTGAATTCACCCCTCCACTTT. Encoded protein: CASSVRQGEAVNSPLHF.

J is TRBJ2-2 and V is TRBV2; 8 nucleotides agree with TRBD2. The germline CDR1 and CDR2 sequences are SNHLY and FYNNEI. The CDR3 totals 14 residues. Losses at the gene ends were 8 bases for V and 5 bases for J; bases not matched to a gene: 7. The DNA of the CDR3 is TGTGCCAGCCGGGAGCGGGGGACGACCGGGGAGCTGTTTTTT. Translating gives CASRERGTTGELFF.

The chain carries TRBV11-3 and TRBJ2-1; D is possibly TRBD2 (6 bases). Trimming pared 0 bases from V and 0 bases from J, leaving 9 bases between. This CDR3 comprises 16 residues. Looked up from germline, CDR1 is SGHNT and CDR2 is YENEEA. The CDR3 DNA sequence: TGTGCCAGCAGCTTAGATAAGACTAGCTCCTACAATGAGCAGTTCTTC. Its translation: CASSLDKTSSYNEQFF.

The chain joins TRBV5-1 to TRBJ2-5, with 8 positions matching TRBD1. CDR3 length: 15 residues. The V gene end was trimmed by 3 bases and the J gene end by 3 bases; junction bases not matched to a gene: 7. Germline-derived CDR1 and CDR2 are SGHRS and YFSETQ. The CDR3 loop is CASSSGQGKEETQYF. CDR3 DNA sequence: TGCGCCAGCAGCTCCGGACAGGGAAAAGAAGAGACCCAGTACTTC.

The chain joins TRBV7-2 to TRBJ2-7; 10 nucleotides align to TRBD2. From germline, CDR1 is SGHTA and CDR2 FQGNSA. Trimming cost V 1 base and J 5 bases; bases outside gene matches: 5. CDR3 length equals 15 residues. The CDR3 region is CASSLVGTSADEQYF. The CDR3 nucleotides read TGTGCCAGCAGCTTAGTCGGGACTAGCGCCGACGAGCAGTACTTC.

The chain uses TRBV28 and TRBJ1-4, with unresolved D. CDR1 is MDHEN and CDR2 is SYDVKM in the germline V gene. Between the trimmed V and J ends, which lost 7 bases and 3 bases, there was a span of 12 bases. This CDR3 has 14 residues. The CDR3 DNA reads as TGTGCCAGCACGCCGCGGCTGGCTAATGAAAAACTGTTTTTT. Translated, it gives CASTPRLANEKLFF.